Shown below are 14 T cell receptor beta chains from a single sample sequenced in a study of Graves' ophthalmopathy and Graves' hyperthyroidism. Amplification from RNA transcripts yielded the TCR beta CDR3 regions. First-round RT-PCR employed HTBI primers, with a second-round multiplex PCR after it. TCRdb processed the multiplex PCR reads anew with MiXCR; each CDR3 protein has one entry. The sample lists around 170,000 distinct CDR3 sequences, 30% to 45% seen once, with roughly 6% in the top ten. The sequenced sample was peripheral blood. These receptor sequences come from a woman between 40 and 50 years old with Graves' ophthalmopathy.

The chain links TRBV20-1 to TRBJ1-5, with D perhaps TRBD1 (5 bases). The CDR3 contains 14 residues. Trimming took off 1 base at V and 5 bases at J, with 12 bases between the two ends. Germline CDR1 DFQATT, CDR2 SNEGSKA (reference sequence). CDR3 sequence: CSARGGVGDQPQHF. The DNA of the CDR3 is TGCAGTGCTAGAGGGGGGGTCGGTGATCAGCCCCAGCATTTT.

This clonotype was observed a single time. The V gene is TRBV24-1, the J gene TRBJ2-5, with TRBD1 identical over 10 bases. Germline loops: CDR1 KGHDR, CDR2 SFDVKD. This CDR3 region has 15 residues. V lost 11 bases and J lost 7; bases outside the gene matches: 15. The CDR3 sequence is CAISPGTGATWTQYF. The CDR3 DNA reads as TGTGCCATAAGTCCCGGGACAGGGGCGACGTGGACCCAGTACTTC.

This clonotype showed up many times. J is TRBJ1-5 and V is TRBV6-2 or TRBV6-3; D unclear. Germline values: CDR1 MNHEY, CDR2 SVGEGT. The CDR3 runs to 13 residues. V lost 8 bases, J lost 4 bases, and 12 bases lay in between. The CDR3 DNA sequence: TGTGCCAGCCGACTGAGGGAGAATCAGCCCCAGCATTTT. Amino acids: CASRLRENQPQHF.

This clonotype was detected many times. The rearrangement joins TRBV10-3 to TRBJ2-2; TRBD1 agrees at 10 bases. The CDR3 has 14 residues. The V segment lost 10 bases and the J segment 4 bases; nucleotides outside the gene matches: 6. The germline V gene encodes CDR1 ENHRY and CDR2 SYGVKD. CDR3 loop: CATRQGAGTGELFF. The CDR3 nucleotides read TGTGCCACGAGACAGGGGGCTGGCACCGGGGAGCTGTTTTTT.

This chain uses TRBV6-2 or TRBV6-3 with TRBJ1-5, with D possibly TRBD1 on 5 matching bases. CDR1 is MNHEY, CDR2 SVGEGT, per germline. This CDR3 spans 15 amino acids. The V and J ends lost 7 bases and 2 bases respectively, with 15 bases between them. The CDR3 DNA follows: TGTGCCAGCACCCACGGGGGGGACGGCAATCAGCCCCAGCATTTT. Its translation: CASTHGGDGNQPQHF.

In this sample, this clonotype turned up many times. The chain is built from TRBV6-1 and TRBJ1-1; 8 positions match TRBD1. This CDR3 spans 16 amino acids. V dropped 5 bases and J dropped 3; count of bases not matched to a gene: 11. Germline lookup yields CDR1 MNHNS and CDR2 SASEGT. The CDR3 region has the DNA TGTGCCAGCAGTCCTGTACAGGGGGTGGTGGACACTGAAGCTTTCTTT. Translation: CASSPVQGVVDTEAFF.

This clonotype showed up many times. The J gene is TRBJ1-1, the V gene TRBV9; D not certain. From germline, CDR1 is SGDLS and CDR2 YYNGEE. The V and J ends lost 4 bases and 1 base respectively, with 14 bases between them. This CDR3 contains 15 residues. This CDR3 reads CASSLSVLPNTEAFF. The DNA for the CDR3 is TGTGCCAGCAGCCTCTCAGTCCTCCCGAACACTGAAGCTTTCTTT. The full variable domain, its missing parts supplied by reference TRBV9 and TRBJ1-1, is DSGVTQTPKHLITATGQRVTLRCSPRSGDLSVYWYQQSLDQGLQFLIQYYNGEERAKGNILERFSAQQFPDLHSELNLSSLELGDSALYFCASSLSVLPNTEAFFGQGTRLTVV.

The sample holds many counts of this clonotype. V is TRBV20-1 and J is TRBJ1-5; D ambiguous. Germline V gives CDR1 DFQATT, CDR2 SNEGSKA (reference sequence). The CDR3 is made up of 15 amino acids. Trimming took 1 base from V and 3 from J, leaving 13 bases between them. CDR3 DNA sequence: TGCAGTGCTAGAGTCCCCCTGGGTATCAATCAGCCCCAGCATTTT. This encodes CSARVPLGINQPQHF.

The CDR3 DNA follows: TGTGCCAGCAGCTTGCCGGGACAGGAGAACACCGGGGAGCTGTTTTTT. It translates to CASSLPGQENTGELFF. The V and J genes are TRBV28 and TRBJ2-2; 8 bases map to TRBD1. Germline V CDR1 and CDR2: MDHEN, SYDVKM. V gave up 6 bases and J gave up 1 base; unmatched junction bases: 7. This CDR3 spans 16 amino acids.

In this sample, this clonotype turned up many times. The rearrangement links TRBV24-1 to TRBJ2-5; 9 bases agree with TRBD1. V gave up 3 bases and J gave up 2 bases; unmatched junction bases: 3. The germline V gene encodes CDR1 KGHDR and CDR2 SFDVKD. The CDR3 is 15 amino acids. CDR3 DNA: TGTGCCACCAGTGATCCCGGGACAGGGCAAGAGACCCAGTACTTC. Its translation is CATSDPGTGQETQYF.

V usage is TRBV20-1 and J usage is TRBJ1-5, with TRBD1 identical over 7 bases. Germline assignment: CDR1 DFQATT and CDR2 SNEGSKA (reference sequence). After removal of 5 bases from V and 7 bases from J, the junction contained 8 bases not matched to a gene. The CDR3 totals 13 residues. The CDR3 DNA reads TGCAGTGCTTCGCAGGGGGGTGGGCAGCCCCAGCATTTT. This translates into CSASQGGGQPQHF.

This clonotype was observed a handful of times. The V and J genes are TRBV6-1 and TRBJ2-7; no clear D gene. CDR3 length equals 12 residues. Trimming left V 5 bases short and J 7 bases short, with 12 bases between. Germline V lookup: CDR1 MNHNS, CDR2 SASEGT. CDR3 nucleotide sequence: TGTGCCAGCAGTCCACTTTCAACGGAGCAGTACTTC. It encodes CASSPLSTEQYF.

This clonotype was recorded many times. This chain uses TRBV5-5 with TRBJ1-1; D remains ambiguous. The CDR3 is made up of 14 amino acids. Trimming stripped 0 bases from V and 5 bases from J, with 11 bases between. Per germline, CDR1 SGHKS and CDR2 YYEKEE (reference sequence). The DNA for the CDR3 is TGTGCCAGCAGCTTGGCCGCGGGGAGGACTGAAGCTTTCTTT. Amino acids: CASSLAAGRTEAFF.

This rearrangement joins TRBV5-1 to TRBJ1-5; D not resolved. CDR3 length: 15 amino acids. The germline gives CDR1 SGHRS, CDR2 YFSETQ. The V end lost 0 bases, the J end lost 4 bases, and 11 bases lay between the germline ends. The CDR3 DNA sequence: TGCGCCAGCAGCTTGGGGTGGGAAGGAAATCAGCCCCAGCATTTT. Translated: CASSLGWEGNQPQHF. Combining the CDR3 with reference TRBV5-1 and TRBJ1-5 gives the whole variable domain KAGVTQTPRYLIKTRGQQVTLSCSPISGHRSVSWYQQTPGQGLQFLFEYFSETQRNKGNFPGRFSGRQFSNSRSEMNVSTLELGDSALYLCASSLGWEGNQPQHFGDGTRLSIL.